The source of this T cell receptor beta chain is a study of type 1 and type 2 diabetes patients. Study information: Magnetic bead positive selection isolated CD4+ or CD8+ T cells from PBMCs.

Of note for this clonotype: Its antigen is currently unknown.

PCR was run on genomic DNA. A primer set of 30 forward and 13 reverse primers amplified the CDR3. One entry per CDR3 protein, called by TCRdb with MiXCR from the multiplex PCR reads. The sample yields some 250,000 distinct CDR3 sequences, roughly 50% seen once. Study-level results: Type 1 diabetes repertoires were significantly less diverse than type 2 diabetes ones. Some expanded clones seen only in T1D might occur in additional T2D or control samples.

The ends were cut back, 3 bases at V and 2 bases at J, with 8 bases in the middle. There are 13 residues in the CDR3. CDR1 GTSNPN and CDR2 SVGIG come from the germline V gene (reference sequence). The source of this sequence is a young man with type 2 diabetes. The sample was peripheral blood mononuclear cells (PBMCs). V and J are TRBV30 and TRBJ2-1; D is perhaps TRBD1 (6 bases). The CDR3 nucleotides are TGTGCCTGGAGCAGGGGTCCCTACAATGAGCAGTTCTTC. It specifies CAWSRGPYNEQFF.